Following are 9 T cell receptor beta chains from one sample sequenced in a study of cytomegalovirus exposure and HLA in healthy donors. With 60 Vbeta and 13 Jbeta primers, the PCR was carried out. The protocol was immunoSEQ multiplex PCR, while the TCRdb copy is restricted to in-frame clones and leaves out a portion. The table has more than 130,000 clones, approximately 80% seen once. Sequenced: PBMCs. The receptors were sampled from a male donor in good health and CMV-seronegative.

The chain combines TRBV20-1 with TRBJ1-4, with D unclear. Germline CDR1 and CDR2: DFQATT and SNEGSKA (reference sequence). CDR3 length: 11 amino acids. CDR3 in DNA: TGCAGCACTTATCGAGATGAAAAACTGTTTTTT. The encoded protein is CSTYRDEKLFF.

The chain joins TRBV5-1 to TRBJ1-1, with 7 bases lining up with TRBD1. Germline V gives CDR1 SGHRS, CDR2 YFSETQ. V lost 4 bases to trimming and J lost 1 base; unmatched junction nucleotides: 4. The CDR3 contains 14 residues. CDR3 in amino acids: CASSPGTANTEAFF. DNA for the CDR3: TGCGCCAGCAGCCCCGGGACAGCGAACACTGAAGCTTTCTTT.

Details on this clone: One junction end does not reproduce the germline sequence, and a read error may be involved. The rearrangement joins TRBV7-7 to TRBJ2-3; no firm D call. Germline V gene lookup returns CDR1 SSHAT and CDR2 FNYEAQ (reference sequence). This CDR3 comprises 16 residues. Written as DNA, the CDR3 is TGTGCTAGCAGAGAGAGTAATCGTTTACGCACAGATACGCAGTATTTT. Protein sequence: CASRESNRLRTDTQYF.

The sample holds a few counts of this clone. In DNA form, the CDR3 reads TGTGCCAGCAGTTTAGACAGGGGCGGAAACACCATATATTTT. This translates into CASSLDRGGNTIYF. This rearrangement joins TRBV28 to TRBJ1-3; 8 bases fit TRBD1. V shed 2 bases, J shed 4 bases, and the junction held 1 base outside the gene matches. Germline CDR1 reads MDHEN; CDR2 reads SYDVKM. This CDR3 is built from 14 residues.

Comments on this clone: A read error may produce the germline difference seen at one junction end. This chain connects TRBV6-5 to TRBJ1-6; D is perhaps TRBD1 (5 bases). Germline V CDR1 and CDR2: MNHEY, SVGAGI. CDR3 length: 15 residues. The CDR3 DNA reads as TGTGCCAGCAGTTCGTTTCAGGGATATACTTCACCCCTCCACTTT. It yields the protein CASSSFQGYTSPLHF.

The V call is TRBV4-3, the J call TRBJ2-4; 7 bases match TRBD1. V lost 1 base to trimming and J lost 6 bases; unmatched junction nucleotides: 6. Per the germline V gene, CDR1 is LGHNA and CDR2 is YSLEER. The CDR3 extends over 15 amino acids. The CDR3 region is CASSQGTGQTNIQYF. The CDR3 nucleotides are TGCGCCAGCAGCCAAGGAACGGGACAGACAAACATTCAGTACTTC.

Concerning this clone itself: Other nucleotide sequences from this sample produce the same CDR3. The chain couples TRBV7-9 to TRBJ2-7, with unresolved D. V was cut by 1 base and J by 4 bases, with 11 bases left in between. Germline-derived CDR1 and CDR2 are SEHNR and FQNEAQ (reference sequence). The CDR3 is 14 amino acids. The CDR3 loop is CASSLELFPYEQYF. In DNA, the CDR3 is TGTGCCAGCAGCTTAGAGCTTTTTCCTTACGAGCAGTACTTC.

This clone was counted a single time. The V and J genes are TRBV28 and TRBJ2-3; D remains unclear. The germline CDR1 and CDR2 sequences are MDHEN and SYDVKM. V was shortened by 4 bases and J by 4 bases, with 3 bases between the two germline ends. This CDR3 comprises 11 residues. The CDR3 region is CASSSADTQYF. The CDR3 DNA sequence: TGTGCCAGCAGTTCCGCAGATACGCAGTATTTT.

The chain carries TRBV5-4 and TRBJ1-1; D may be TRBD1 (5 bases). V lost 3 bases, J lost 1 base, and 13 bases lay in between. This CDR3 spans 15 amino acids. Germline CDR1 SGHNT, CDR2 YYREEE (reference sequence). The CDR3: CASSSVTRGNTEAFF. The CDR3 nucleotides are TGTGCCAGCAGCTCCGTGACAAGGGGGAACACTGAAGCTTTCTTT. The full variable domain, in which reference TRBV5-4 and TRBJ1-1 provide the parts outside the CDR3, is ETGVTQSPTHLIKTRGQQVTLRCSSQSGHNTVSWYQQALGQGPQFIFQYYREEENGRGNFPPRFSGLQFPNYSSELNVNALELDDSALYLCASSSVTRGNTEAFFGQGTRLTVV.